A selection of T cell receptor beta chains follows, all from one sample in a study of shared clonotypes between healthy human individuals. Sequenced by immunoSEQ multiplex PCR; TCRdb stores in-frame clones only, minus some. Here the sample spans about 2.2 million clones, 85% to 95% being singletons. The material sequenced was naive CD8+ T cells from PBMCs. The source is a man aged 18 to 29 in good health. Some clones in this sample may be carry-over from other donors' samples. CDR3s include the opening cysteine and the closing phenylalanine or tryptophan. The order of the fields is V gene, D gene, J gene, clone size, CDR3 DNA, CDR3 protein. A D gene is named only where the DNA matches it firmly. Not all rows give a size; the values are once, few, many and, for expanded clones, a class.

>TRBV27|-|TRBJ2-7|once
TGTGCCAGCAGTTTTCTGTTGGCAGGGGATCCCTACGAGCAGTACTTC
CASSFLLAGDPYEQYF
>TRBV9|-|TRBJ2-5|-
TGTGCCAGCAGCGTAGTTGGAGGAGAGACCCAGTACTTC
CASSVVGGETQYF
>TRBV9|-|TRBJ1-3|-
TGTGCCAGCAGCCTCCGTGGGGGGCCGGAGAGCACCATATATTTT
CASSLRGGPESTIYF
>TRBV15|-|TRBJ1-2|-
TGTGCCACCAGCGAGGACGAAGGCTATGGCTACACCTTC
CATSEDEGYGYTF
>TRBV15|TRBD1|TRBJ1-1|-
TGTGCCACCAGCAGATCGGACAGGGATCAAACTGAAGCTTTCTTT
CATSRSDRDQTEAFF
>TRBV15|TRBD2|TRBJ2-7|-
TGTGCCACCAGCAGAGTCCTTGTAGCGGGCAGCTCCTACGAGCAGTACTTC
CATSRVLVAGSSYEQYF
>TRBV7-2|TRBD2|TRBJ2-1|-
TGTGCCAGCAGCTCAAGCGGGAGTTTCGGCAATGAGCAGTTCTTC
CASSSSGSFGNEQFF
>TRBV6-6|-|TRBJ2-5|-
TGTGCCAGCAGTTACGGGTTGCGAATGGGGGAGACCCAGTACTTC
CASSYGLRMGETQYF
>TRBV27|TRBD2|TRBJ2-1|-
TGTGCCAGCAGTATAGCGGGAGTTTCCTACAATGAGCAGTTCTTC
CASSIAGVSYNEQFF
>TRBV4-3|TRBD2|TRBJ2-1|-
TGCGCCAGCAGCCAAGAACGACTAGCGGGAACCTACAATGAGCAGTTCTTC
CASSQERLAGTYNEQFF
>TRBV13|TRBD1|TRBJ1-2|once
TGTGCCAGCAGCTTAGGAAGGACAGGGGGGTTGAATGGCTACACCTTC
CASSLGRTGGLNGYTF
>TRBV29-1|-|TRBJ2-7|-
TGCAGCGCTTCTGGGGACGCCTACGAGCAGTACTTC
CSASGDAYEQYF
>TRBV9|-|TRBJ1-2|-
TGTGCCAGCAGCGTAGTTTTGGGAGGTGGCTACACCTTC
CASSVVLGGGYTF
>TRBV27|TRBD2|TRBJ2-3|-
TGTGCCAGCAGTTTAATGCGGGAGGTAACAGATACGCAGTATTTT
CASSLMREVTDTQYF
>TRBV6-6|-|TRBJ1-1|-
TGTGCCAGCAGGTCCTCTCCCAGTGAAGCTTTCTTT
CASRSSPSEAFF
>TRBV28|-|TRBJ2-7|-
TGTGCCAGCAGTTCCACGGGATGGTTGAGGGAGCAGTACTTC
CASSSTGWLREQYF
>TRBV7-9|TRBD2|TRBJ2-7|-
TGTGCCAGCAGCCCACTGGGGGGGGTCAGCGGAAGCTCCTACGAGCAGTACTTC
CASSPLGGVSGSSYEQYF
>TRBV28|-|TRBJ2-7|-
TGTGCCAGCAATTGGGGCTCCTACGAGCAGTACTTC
CASNWGSYEQYF
>TRBV20-1|-|TRBJ2-7|-
TGCAGTGCTAGGACTTACGAGCAGTACTTC
CSARTYEQYF
>TRBV7-9|-|TRBJ2-7|-
TGTGCCAGCAGCTCCCCCCTGAGAGCCTACGAGCAGTACTTC
CASSSPLRAYEQYF
>TRBV6-5|-|TRBJ2-5|-
TGTGCCAGCAGCCCAGCAAAGCCAGAGACCCAGTACTTC
CASSPAKPETQYF
>TRBV5-4|TRBD2|TRBJ2-7|-
TGTGCCAGCAGCTCGCCAAACTTGACTAGCGGGGGCCCCGAGCAGTACTTC
CASSSPNLTSGGPEQYF
>TRBV4-3|TRBD2|TRBJ2-7|-
TGCGCCAGCAGCCAAGATAGAGCGGGGGGTACCTACGAGCAGTACTTC
CASSQDRAGGTYEQYF
>TRBV19|-|TRBJ2-7|-
TGTGCCAGTAGTTTATCCGGGGCAAATTACGAGCAGTACTTC
CASSLSGANYEQYF
>TRBV2|-|TRBJ2-1|-
TGTGCCAGCACACGAGGGGCCGAGCAGTTCTTC
CASTRGAEQFF